The next 23 T cell receptor beta chains were all read from a single sample in a study of OX40 agonist ivuxolimab in advanced cancers. TCRdb keeps only in-frame clones here, not all; method: immunoSEQ multiplex PCR. The table has about 96,000 clones, about 84% seen once. Sequenced here: CD4+ or CD8+ T cells sorted from blood, sampled in a trial of the OX40 agonist ivuxolimab. The receptors come from an adult with an advanced solid tumor such as melanoma, head and neck, liver or kidney cancer.

DNA of the CDR3: TGTGCCAGTAGTATCGGGGGCACCATGTCCTACGAGCAGTACTTC. Translating it yields CASSIGGTMSYEQYF. The J gene is TRBJ2-7, the V gene TRBV19; the D call may be TRBD1 or TRBD2 (6 bases each). CDR3 size: 15 residues. V shed 3 bases and J shed 1 base, with 13 bases lying between them. From germline, CDR1 is LNHDA and CDR2 SQIVND (reference sequence).

The J gene is TRBJ2-1, the V gene TRBV27, with 12 bases that match TRBD2. This CDR3 has 15 amino acids. Germline V gene data show CDR1 as MNHEY and CDR2 as SMNVEV (reference sequence). Trimming took 4 bases from V and 7 from J; bases not matched to a gene: 5. CDR3 sequence (DNA): TGTGCCAGCAGTTCGACTAGCGGGAGCGGGAATGAGCAGTTCTTC. Encoded protein: CASSSTSGSGNEQFF.

The chain combines TRBV25-1 with TRBJ2-3; no reliable D call. With 2 bases removed from V and 5 bases from J, the gap between germline ends came to 8 bases. The CDR3 sequence is 13 residues long. Germline V lookup: CDR1 MGHDK, CDR2 SYGVNS. The CDR3 here is CASSEGDRDTQYF. The CDR3 region has the DNA TGTGCCAGCAGTGAAGGGGATAGAGATACGCAGTATTTT.

The V and J genes are TRBV4-3 and TRBJ2-3; 8 nucleotides match TRBD1. This CDR3 is 14 amino acids long. Germline values: CDR1 LGHNA, CDR2 YSLEER. J gave up 6 bases and V 5 bases, and 7 bases lay outside the gene matches. The CDR3 nucleotides read TGCGCCAGCAGCTTTTCAGGGGGCCCCGATACGCAGTATTTT. This translates into CASSFSGGPDTQYF.

The chain combines TRBV5-1 with TRBJ2-5, with 9 bases fitting TRBD2. CDR3 size: 14 residues. Germline loops: CDR1 SGHRS, CDR2 YFSETQ. V gave up 5 bases and J gave up 4 bases; unmatched junction bases: 6. The CDR3 region is CASRQRGATETQYF. The CDR3 nucleotides are TGCGCCAGCAGGCAGCGGGGGGCTACAGAGACCCAGTACTTC.

The chain couples TRBV6-1 to TRBJ1-5, with a weak D call TRBD1 (5 bases). Germline CDR1 is MNHNS and CDR2 is SASEGT. There are 15 residues in the CDR3. Trimming removed 6 bases from V and 2 bases from J, with 14 bases in between. CDR3 amino acids: CASRGSGAGNQPQHF. The CDR3 DNA is TGTGCCAGCAGAGGGTCCGGGGCCGGCAATCAGCCCCAGCATTTT.

This clone was observed a handful of times. The V and J genes are TRBV7-9 and TRBJ1-2, with 7 bases fitting TRBD1. This CDR3 spans 13 amino acids. CDR1 and CDR2 (germline): SEHNR, FQNEAQ (reference sequence). V lost 4 bases and J lost 6; bases outside the gene matches: 5. CDR3 residues: CASSSDRVDGYTF. In nucleotides, the CDR3 is TGTGCCAGCAGCTCCGACAGGGTGGATGGCTACACCTTC.

The chain is built from TRBV2 and TRBJ1-5; a possible D gene is TRBD1 (6 bases). V lost 4 bases, J lost 6 bases, and 13 bases lay in between. Germline V gene sequence: CDR1 SNHLY, CDR2 FYNNEI. There are 14 residues in the CDR3. CDR3 protein: CASSVYRDGQPQHF. For the CDR3, the DNA is TGTGCCAGCAGTGTATACAGGGATGGTCAGCCCCAGCATTTT.

The V and J genes are TRBV7-9 and TRBJ2-7; 8 nucleotides match TRBD2. Unmatched junction bases numbered 13, after V lost 4 bases and J lost 5 bases. The length of the CDR3 is 16 residues. CDR1 and CDR2 from the germline V gene are SEHNR and FQNEAQ (reference sequence). The CDR3 DNA sequence: TGTGCCAGCAGCTCTGGGTGGAGTAGCGGGATAGACGAGCAGTACTTC. Amino acid sequence: CASSSGWSSGIDEQYF.

The genes are TRBV19 and TRBJ2-1, with D perhaps matching TRBD2 (5 bases). CDR3 length equals 14 residues. Trimming left V 0 bases short and J 6 bases short, with 9 bases between. CDR1 is LNHDA and CDR2 is SQIVND in the germline V gene (reference sequence). CDR3 sequence (DNA): TGTGCCAGTAGTATAGAGCGGGCGCGCAATGAGCAGTTCTTC. This translates into CASSIERARNEQFF.

The chain employs TRBV10-3 and TRBJ1-1, with TRBD1 matching over 9 bases. The CDR3 extends over 13 amino acids. Trimming took 6 bases from V and 12 from J; bases not matched to a gene: 11. Looked up from germline, CDR1 is ENHRY and CDR2 is SYGVKD. The CDR3 spells CAIRKGGTGQPFF. In DNA, the CDR3 is TGTGCCATCAGAAAAGGAGGGACAGGGCAACCTTTCTTT.

The J gene is TRBJ2-1, the V gene TRBV5-6, with D possibly being TRBD1 (6 bases). Trimming stripped 3 bases from V and 3 bases from J, with 13 bases between. Germline V gives CDR1 SGHDT, CDR2 YYEEEE. CDR3 length equals 15 residues. In nucleotides, the CDR3 is TGTGCCAGCAGCTCGGGACAAAGCTTCTACAATGAGCAGTTCTTC. Its translation is CASSSGQSFYNEQFF.

The rearrangement joins TRBV6-5 to TRBJ2-1; D not resolved. V was shortened by 0 bases and J by 2 bases, with 5 bases between the two germline ends. The CDR3 runs 14 residues. Per germline, CDR1 MNHEY and CDR2 SVGAGI. CDR3 nucleotide sequence: TGTGCCAGCAGTTACTCGGGTGCCTACAATGAGCAGTTCTTC. Protein sequence: CASSYSGAYNEQFF.

This chain joins TRBV27 and TRBJ1-4; 8 nucleotides agree with TRBD1. Germline V gene data show CDR1 as MNHEY and CDR2 as SMNVEV (reference sequence). With 6 bases clipped from V and 7 bases from J, the junction kept 13 bases outside the gene matches. The CDR3 totals 16 residues. The CDR3 protein is CASRPGGGQGVEKLFF. CDR3 nucleotide sequence: TGTGCCAGCAGGCCCGGGGGTGGACAGGGAGTTGAAAAACTGTTTTTT.

The rearrangement joins TRBV4-1 to TRBJ2-1, with 12 bases aligning to TRBD2. Trimming took 3 bases from V and 8 from J; bases not matched to a gene: 5. The CDR3 has 15 amino acids. Per germline, CDR1 MGHRA and CDR2 YSYEKL. DNA of the CDR3: TGCGCCAGCAGCCACCCGACTAGCGGGAGTCATGAGCAGTTCTTC. This gives the protein CASSHPTSGSHEQFF.

This clone has just one count. In nucleotides, the CDR3 is TGTGCCAGCAGCTTAGGGGGACAGCCCAATCAGCCCCAGCATTTT. As protein: CASSLGGQPNQPQHF. This chain links TRBV7-2 with TRBJ1-5, with 7 bases fitting TRBD1. J lost 3 bases, V lost 1 base, and 3 bases had no gene match. The germline gives CDR1 SGHTA, CDR2 FQGNSA. The CDR3 extends over 15 amino acids.

The V gene is TRBV10-3, the J gene TRBJ2-1; D remains ambiguous. This CDR3 is 16 amino acids long. Trimming stripped 6 bases from V and 3 bases from J, with 18 bases between. From germline, CDR1 is ENHRY and CDR2 SYGVKD. This CDR3 is CAISPLLLKRYNEQFF. The CDR3 DNA follows: TGTGCCATCAGCCCCCTGCTCCTAAAACGCTACAATGAGCAGTTCTTC.

The genes are TRBV4-2 and TRBJ1-2; D ambiguous. The V gene's germline CDR1 is LGHNA and CDR2 YNFKEQ. This CDR3 is 14 amino acids long. V was trimmed by 5 bases and J by 0 bases, leaving 10 bases between them. Here the CDR3 reads CASSLSGTNYGYTF. The CDR3 DNA is TGTGCCAGCAGCTTGAGCGGGACTAACTATGGCTACACCTTC.

The chain is built from TRBV4-2 and TRBJ2-3; 8 nucleotides align to TRBD2. The CDR3 is 18 residues long. In germline, CDR1 is LGHNA, CDR2 YNFKEQ. The V and J ends lost 3 bases and 2 bases, in that order; junction bases with no gene match: 13. DNA for the CDR3: TGTGCCAGCAGCCAGGGACTAGAGGGGGTCACACACACAGATACGCAGTATTTT. Translating gives CASSQGLEGVTHTDTQYF.

The chain uses TRBV27 and TRBJ1-2, with unresolved D. V lost 3 bases, J lost 8 bases, and 19 bases lay in between. CDR3 length: 15 amino acids. Germline V gives CDR1 MNHEY, CDR2 SMNVEV (reference sequence). CDR3 sequence: CASSLESSRRLGYTF. DNA for the CDR3: TGTGCCAGCAGTTTGGAGAGTTCTCGAAGATTGGGCTACACCTTC.

This clone was observed a few times. The V gene is TRBV19, the J gene TRBJ2-1, with 8 bases aligning to TRBD1. The germline V gene encodes CDR1 LNHDA and CDR2 SQIVND (reference sequence). Trimming took 7 bases from V and 8 from J; bases not matched to a gene: 13. The CDR3 spans 15 residues. The CDR3 here is CASTPGTGLVHEQFF. The CDR3 nucleotides read TGTGCCAGTACTCCCGGGACAGGTTTAGTGCATGAGCAGTTCTTC.

The chain links TRBV10-2 to TRBJ2-7; 9 bases align to TRBD2. V shed 4 bases, J shed 8 bases, and the junction held 9 bases outside the gene matches. This CDR3 has 14 amino acids. CDR1 WSHSY and CDR2 SAAADI come from the germline V gene. In DNA form, the CDR3 reads TGCGCCAGCAGTGTTGGCGGGAGGGCCGTGCAGCAGTACTTC. Its protein product is CASSVGGRAVQQYF.

The rearrangement links TRBV5-6 to TRBJ2-6; D is unclear. Germline values: CDR1 SGHDT, CDR2 YYEEEE. The CDR3 has 18 residues. Trimming pared 2 bases from V and 0 bases from J, leaving 15 bases between. Here the CDR3 DNA reads TGTGCCAGCAGCTTCCTGGGTCAATCAAACTCTGGGGCCAACGTCCTGACTTTC. Its translation is CASSFLGQSNSGANVLTF. The full variable domain, rest sourced from reference TRBV5-6 and TRBJ2-6, is DAGVTQSPTHLIKTRGQQVTLRCSPKSGHDTVSWYQQALGQGPQFIFQYYEEEERQRGNFPDRFSGHQFPNYSSELNVNALLLGDSALYLCASSFLGQSNSGANVLTFGAGSRLTVL.